A single sample is the source of the 26 T cell receptor beta chains below, sequenced in a study of early T cells in non-severe SARS-CoV-2 infection. TCRdb reprocessed the 5' RACE reads with MiXCR, giving one entry per CDR3 protein. Seen here are about 64,000 distinct CDR3 sequences, over 9% observed once, and the top ten hold less than 3%. The specimen was whole blood, collected at baseline. These receptors were taken from an adult who was a healthcare worker with PCR-confirmed SARS-CoV-2 infection or an uninfected control (not recorded which).

The rearrangement uses TRBV15 and TRBJ1-1; no clear D. CDR1 LNHNV and CDR2 YYDKDF come from the germline V gene (reference sequence). The CDR3 is 14 residues long. The ends were cut back, 1 base at V and 0 bases at J, with 6 bases in the middle. CDR3 sequence reads: CATSRGTMNTEAFF. The CDR3 DNA reads as TGTGCCACCAGCAGAGGGACCATGAACACTGAAGCTTTCTTT.

The table lists this clonotype with many counts. The V gene is TRBV4-3, the J gene TRBJ2-3, with D possibly being TRBD2 (6 bases). This CDR3 comprises 14 residues. From germline, CDR1 is LGHNA and CDR2 YSLEER. The V gene lost 2 bases and the J gene lost 5 bases, with 11 bases spanning the gap. The chain's CDR3 is CASSQRTGVDTQYF. For the CDR3, the DNA is TGCGCCAGCAGCCAAAGGACGGGAGTAGATACGCAGTATTTT.

This chain links TRBV7-6 with TRBJ1-1; unclear D gene. The CDR3 has 15 residues. The V end was cut by 0 bases, the J end by 1 base, with 9 bases between. Looked up from germline, CDR1 is SGHVS and CDR2 is FNYEAQ. CDR3 DNA: TGTGCCAGCAGCTTAGCCGGGCTTGGGAACACTGAAGCTTTCTTT. It codes for CASSLAGLGNTEAFF. Drawing the rest from reference TRBV7-6 and TRBJ1-1, the complete variable domain is GAGVSQSPRYKVTKRGQDVALRCDPISGHVSLYWYRQALGQGPEFLTYFNYEAQQDKSGLPNDRFSAERPEGSISTLTIQRTEQRDSAMYRCASSLAGLGNTEAFFGQGTRLTVV.

The gene calls are TRBV9 and TRBJ1-1; D ambiguous. This CDR3 has 15 residues. Germline V lookup: CDR1 SGDLS, CDR2 YYNGEE. Trimming shortened V by 7 bases and J by 2 bases, and 18 bases separated the two germline ends. The CDR3 loop reads CASRPRGEGNTEAFF. The CDR3 DNA reads as TGTGCCAGCCGCCCTCGAGGAGAGGGAAACACTGAAGCTTTCTTT.

The J gene is TRBJ2-3, the V gene TRBV20-1, with a tentative D call TRBD2 (5 bases). Germline CDR1 reads DFQATT; CDR2 reads SNEGSKA (reference sequence). Trimming shortened V by 3 bases and J by 4 bases, and 20 bases separated the two germline ends. The CDR3 extends over 16 amino acids. DNA for the CDR3: TGCAGTGCTAGCTCGTTCCTCCGGGGAACGGCAGATACGCAGTATTTT. Its protein product is CSASSFLRGTADTQYF.

This chain links TRBV30 with TRBJ1-5, with D possibly TRBD1 on 5 matching bases. The CDR3 is 15 residues long. Germline lookup yields CDR1 GTSNPN and CDR2 SVGIG (reference sequence). The ends were cut back, 2 bases at V and 3 bases at J, with 14 bases in the middle. CDR3: CAWSYKGLHNQPQHF. Written as DNA, the CDR3 is TGTGCCTGGAGTTATAAGGGACTGCACAATCAGCCCCAGCATTTT.

The chain uses TRBV27 and TRBJ2-7; 10 bases fit TRBD1. J lost 5 bases, V lost 3 bases, and 7 bases had no gene match. Germline-derived CDR1 and CDR2 are MNHEY and SMNVEV (reference sequence). CDR3 size: 15 residues. The CDR3 region is CASSFAGQGRHEQYF. CDR3 sequence (DNA): TGTGCCAGCAGTTTTGCGGGACAGGGGCGTCACGAGCAGTACTTC.

The V call is TRBV5-6, the J call TRBJ2-3; a possible D gene is TRBD2 (6 bases). There are 15 residues in the CDR3. From germline, CDR1 is SGHDT and CDR2 YYEEEE. V was clipped by 1 base and J by 1 base, with 10 bases between them. The CDR3 loop is CASSLITGGTDTQYF. The CDR3 DNA sequence: TGTGCCAGCAGCTTGATAACGGGGGGCACAGATACGCAGTATTTT. Full variable domain (missing parts from reference TRBV5-6 and TRBJ2-3): DAGVTQSPTHLIKTRGQQVTLRCSPKSGHDTVSWYQQALGQGPQFIFQYYEEEERQRGNFPDRFSGHQFPNYSSELNVNALLLGDSALYLCASSLITGGTDTQYFGPGTRLTVL.

This clonotype was observed at least ten times. This CDR3 is CASSFQPGQGGDTQYF. CDR3 in DNA: TGCGCCAGCAGCTTTCAACCGGGACAGGGCGGAGATACGCAGTATTTT. This chain uses TRBV5-1 with TRBJ2-3; TRBD1 matches at 9 bases. Looked up from germline, CDR1 is SGHRS and CDR2 is YFSETQ. The CDR3 has 16 amino acids. V shed 2 bases and J 5 bases; nucleotides not matched to a gene: 9.

This clonotype was counted a few times. The V and J genes are TRBV18 and TRBJ1-4; no clear D. This CDR3 has 15 amino acids. Looked up from germline, CDR1 is KGHSH and CDR2 is LQKENI. V was pared by 3 bases and J by 0 bases, with 8 bases between. CDR3: CASSPAGTTNEKLFF. CDR3 nucleotides: TGTGCCAGCTCACCGGCGGGAACAACTAATGAAAAACTGTTTTTT.

Note on this clonotype: One end of the junction fails to match germline, which may point to a read error. This sequence joins TRBV7-7 and TRBJ2-2; D is unclear. The CDR3 has 16 amino acids. Germline V lookup: CDR1 SSHAT, CDR2 FNYEAQ (reference sequence). The CDR3 DNA is TGTGCTAGCAGCTTAGGGATAGACCAGACCACCGGGGAGCTGTTTTTT. Encoded protein: CASSLGIDQTTGELFF.

The chain is built from TRBV7-8 and TRBJ2-2; D is unclear. The CDR3 totals 15 residues. Germline V CDR1 and CDR2: SGHVS, FQNEAQ. V gave up 5 bases and J gave up 0 bases, with 10 bases separating them. As DNA, the CDR3 is TGTGCCAGCAGCGTTAGCAACCCGAACACCGGGGAGCTGTTTTTT. As protein: CASSVSNPNTGELFF.

The table lists this clonotype with a few counts. This sequence joins TRBV9 and TRBJ2-1; 9 bases align to TRBD2. Germline trimming cut 0 bases from V and 2 bases from J; bases unmatched to any gene: 3. The CDR3 runs to 16 residues. Germline V CDR1 and CDR2: SGDLS, YYNGEE. The CDR3 DNA reads TGTGCCAGCAGCGTAGGCGGGGGGGCCCCCTACAATGAGCAGTTCTTC. Amino acid sequence: CASSVGGGAPYNEQFF. The variable domain in full, completed from reference TRBV9 and TRBJ2-1, reads DSGVTQTPKHLITATGQRVTLRCSPRSGDLSVYWYQQSLDQGLQFLIQYYNGEERAKGNILERFSAQQFPDLHSELNLSSLELGDSALYFCASSVGGGAPYNEQFFGPGTRLTVL.

V and J are TRBV18 and TRBJ1-1; D is undetermined. The CDR3 has 13 amino acids. V shed 3 bases and J shed 1 base, with 6 bases lying between them. Germline-derived CDR1 and CDR2 are KGHSH and LQKENI. This CDR3 is CASSPHANTEAFF. As DNA, the CDR3 is TGTGCCAGCTCACCGCACGCGAACACTGAAGCTTTCTTT.

This clonotype was observed at least ten times. The chain combines TRBV12-3 or TRBV12-4 with TRBJ1-5; 7 nucleotides agree with TRBD1. Trimming cost V 4 bases and J 12 bases; bases outside gene matches: 9. The CDR3 extends over 13 amino acids. The CDR3 DNA reads as TGTGCCAGCAGTTCTCGACAGGGTTCACTCCAGCATTTT. It is translated as CASSSRQGSLQHF.

This chain joins TRBV5-1 and TRBJ2-7; 7 nucleotides agree with TRBD1. Losses at the gene ends were 4 bases for V and 5 bases for J; bases not matched to a gene: 9. Per the germline V gene, CDR1 is SGHRS and CDR2 is YFSETQ. CDR3 length: 14 residues. CDR3 bases: TGCGCCAGCAGCCCACAGACAGGGTACCACGAGCAGTACTTC. Translated: CASSPQTGYHEQYF.

The chain is built from TRBV19 and TRBJ2-3; 9 positions agree with TRBD1. Per germline, CDR1 LNHDA and CDR2 SQIVND (reference sequence). Unmatched junction bases numbered 10, after V lost 6 bases and J lost 6 bases. The CDR3 runs to 15 residues. The CDR3 nucleotides are TGTGCCAGTAGGGCCGGGACAGGGACCGGGGATACGCAGTATTTT. Translated, it gives CASRAGTGTGDTQYF.

In this sample, this clonotype turned up many times. This chain links TRBV6-4 with TRBJ2-1; a weak D match, TRBD2 (7 bases). The CDR3 covers 15 residues. The germline CDR1 and CDR2 sequences are MRHNA and SNTAGT. V was clipped by 2 bases and J by 4 bases, with 12 bases between them. CDR3 DNA sequence: TGTGCCAGCAGTGACCGGGCGGGGGCATACAATGAGCAGTTCTTC. Its translation: CASSDRAGAYNEQFF.

The chain employs TRBV18 and TRBJ1-3, with no clear D. Trimming cost V 3 bases and J 0 bases, with 9 bases left between them. The V gene's germline CDR1 is KGHSH and CDR2 LQKENI. CDR3 length equals 15 residues. The CDR3 loop is CASSPLVDSGNTIYF. Here the CDR3 DNA reads TGTGCCAGCTCACCGCTCGTGGACTCTGGAAACACCATATATTTT.

In regard to this clonotype: A much larger clone sits a single nucleotide away, making a read error possible. The rearrangement links TRBV5-1 to TRBJ2-2; D is perhaps TRBD1 (6 bases). Germline values: CDR1 SGHRS, CDR2 YFSETQ. CDR3 length: 15 amino acids. Here the CDR3 reads CAGSFSGTPSGELFF. The CDR3 DNA follows: TGCGCCGGCAGCTTCTCCGGGACACCATCCGGGGAGCTGTTTTTT. The entire variable domain, with the rest obtained from reference TRBV5-1 and TRBJ2-2, is as follows: KAGVTQTPRYLIKTRGQQVTLSCSPISGHRSVSWYQQTPGQGLQFLFEYFSETQRNKGNFPGRFSGRQFSNSRSEMNVSTLELGDSALYLCAGSFSGTPSGELFFGEGSRLTVL.

This chain connects TRBV5-4 to TRBJ2-7; D is unclear. Germline V gives CDR1 SGHNT, CDR2 YYREEE (reference sequence). This CDR3 region has 14 residues. Trimming cost V 3 bases and J 6 bases, with 16 bases left between them. In nucleotides, the CDR3 is TGTGCCAGCAGCTCCCCGGCCCCGTCAGGCGAGCAGTACTTC. Its translation: CASSSPAPSGEQYF.

This clonotype was seen a handful of times. This sequence joins TRBV2 and TRBJ1-1, with 7 bases lining up with TRBD1. Germline V gene lookup returns CDR1 SNHLY and CDR2 FYNNEI. The CDR3 length is 15 residues. V was clipped by 6 bases and J by 2 bases; unmatched bases: 9. The CDR3 sequence: CASSPTGAVNTEAFF. The CDR3 region has the DNA TGTGCCAGCAGCCCTACAGGGGCGGTAAACACTGAAGCTTTCTTT.

This clonotype occurred many times. V usage is TRBV19 and J usage is TRBJ2-3; no clear D. The CDR3 runs 13 residues. Trimming removed 5 bases from V and 0 bases from J, with 6 bases in between. Per germline, CDR1 LNHDA and CDR2 SQIVND (reference sequence). CDR3 loop: CASSPGSTDTQYF. The CDR3, as DNA: TGTGCCAGTAGTCCAGGAAGCACAGATACGCAGTATTTT.

Worth noting for this clonotype: At one boundary the junction diverges from the germline segment, which might be a read error. This chain links TRBV18 with TRBJ1-1; 8 bases are shared with TRBD1. The V gene's germline CDR1 is KGHSH and CDR2 LQKENI. This CDR3 region has 14 residues. The CDR3 spells CASSPPGGHTEAFF. DNA of the CDR3: TGTGCCAGCTCGCCACCAGGGGGCCACACTGAAGCTTTCTTT.

This clonotype turned up a few times. The chain links TRBV5-5 to TRBJ1-4, with D uncertain. V shed 2 bases and J shed 0 bases, with 5 bases lying between them. This CDR3 region has 14 residues. Germline CDR1 SGHKS, CDR2 YYEKEE (reference sequence). CDR3: CASSFYPTNEKLFF. CDR3 sequence (DNA): TGTGCCAGCAGCTTTTATCCAACTAATGAAAAACTGTTTTTT.

J is TRBJ1-2 and V is TRBV7-9; D is unresolved. Trimming removed 0 bases from V and 9 bases from J, with 17 bases in between. The CDR3 loop spans 15 amino acids. Per germline, CDR1 SEHNR and CDR2 FQNEAQ (reference sequence). CDR3 in DNA: TGTGCCAGCAGCTTAGCGCAGGAGGGCCCTAAAAGCTACACCTTC. Its protein product is CASSLAQEGPKSYTF. Together with reference TRBV7-9 and TRBJ1-2, the CDR3 gives the full variable domain: DTGVSQNPRHKITKRGQNVTFRCDPISEHNRLYWYRQTLGQGPEFLTYFQNEAQLEKSRLLSDRFSAERPKGSFSTLEIQRTEQGDSAMYLCASSLAQEGPKSYTFGSGTRLTVV.